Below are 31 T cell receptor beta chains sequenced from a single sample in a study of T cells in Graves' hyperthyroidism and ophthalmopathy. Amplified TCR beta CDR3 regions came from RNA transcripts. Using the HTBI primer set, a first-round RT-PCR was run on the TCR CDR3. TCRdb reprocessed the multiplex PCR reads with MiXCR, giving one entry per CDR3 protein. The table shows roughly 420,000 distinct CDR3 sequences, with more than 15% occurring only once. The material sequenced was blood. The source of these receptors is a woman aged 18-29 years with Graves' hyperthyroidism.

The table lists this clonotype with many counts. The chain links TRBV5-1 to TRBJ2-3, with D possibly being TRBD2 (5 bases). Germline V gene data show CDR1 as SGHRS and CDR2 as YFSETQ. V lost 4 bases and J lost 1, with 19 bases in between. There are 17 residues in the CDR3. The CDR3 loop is CASSEARREWGTDTQYF. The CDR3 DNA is TGCGCCAGCAGCGAAGCCCGAAGGGAGTGGGGCACAGATACGCAGTATTTT.

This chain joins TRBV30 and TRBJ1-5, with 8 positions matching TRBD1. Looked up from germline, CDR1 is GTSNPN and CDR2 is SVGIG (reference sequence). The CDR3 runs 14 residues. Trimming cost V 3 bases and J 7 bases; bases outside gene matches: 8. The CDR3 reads CAWSRTGSGQPQHF. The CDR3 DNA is TGTGCCTGGAGCAGGACAGGGTCAGGGCAGCCCCAGCATTTT.

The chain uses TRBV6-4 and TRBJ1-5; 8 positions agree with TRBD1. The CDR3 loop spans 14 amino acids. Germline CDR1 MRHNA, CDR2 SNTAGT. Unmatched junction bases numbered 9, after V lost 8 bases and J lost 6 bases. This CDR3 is CASPGTGIPQPQHF. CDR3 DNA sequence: TGTGCCAGCCCAGGGACAGGAATACCTCAGCCCCAGCATTTT.

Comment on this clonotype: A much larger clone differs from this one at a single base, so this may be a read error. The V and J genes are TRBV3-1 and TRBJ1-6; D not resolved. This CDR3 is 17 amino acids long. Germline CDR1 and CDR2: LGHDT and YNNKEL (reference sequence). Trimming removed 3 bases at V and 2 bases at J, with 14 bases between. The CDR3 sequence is CASSHGRLSPYNSPLHF. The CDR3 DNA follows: TGTGCCAGCAGCCACGGACGGCTCAGCCCCTATAATTCACCCCTCCACTTT. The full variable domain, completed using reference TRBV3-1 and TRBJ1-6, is DTAVSQTPKYLVTQMGNDKSIKCEQNLGHDTMYWYKQDSKKFLKIMFSYNNKELIINETVPNRFSPKSPDKAHLNLHINSLELGDSAVYFCASSHGRLSPYNSPLHFGNGTRLTVT.

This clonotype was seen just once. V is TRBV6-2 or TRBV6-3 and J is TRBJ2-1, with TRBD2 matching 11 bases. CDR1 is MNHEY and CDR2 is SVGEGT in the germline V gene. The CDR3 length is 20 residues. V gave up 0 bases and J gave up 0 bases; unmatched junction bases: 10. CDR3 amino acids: CASSYSSTPLAGASYNEQFF. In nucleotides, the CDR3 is TGTGCCAGCAGTTACTCTTCAACCCCACTAGCGGGAGCCTCCTACAATGAGCAGTTCTTC.

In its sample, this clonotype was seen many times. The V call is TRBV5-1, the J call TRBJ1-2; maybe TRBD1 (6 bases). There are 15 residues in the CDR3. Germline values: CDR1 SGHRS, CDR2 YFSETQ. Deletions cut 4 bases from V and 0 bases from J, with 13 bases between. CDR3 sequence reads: CASSVTGVTNYGYTF. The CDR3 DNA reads TGCGCCAGCAGCGTGACAGGAGTCACTAACTATGGCTACACCTTC.

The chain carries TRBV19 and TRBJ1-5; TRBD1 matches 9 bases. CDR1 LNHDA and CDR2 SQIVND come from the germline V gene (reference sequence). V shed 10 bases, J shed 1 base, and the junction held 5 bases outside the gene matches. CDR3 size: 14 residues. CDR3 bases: TGTGCCACTCACAGGGGGCAAAGCAATCAGCCCCAGCATTTT. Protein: CATHRGQSNQPQHF.

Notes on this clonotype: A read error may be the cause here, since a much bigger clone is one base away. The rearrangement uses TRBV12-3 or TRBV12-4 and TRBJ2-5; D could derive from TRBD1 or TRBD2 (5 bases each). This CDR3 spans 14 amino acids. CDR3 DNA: TGTCCCAGCAGTTTGACATCACCGGGACAGACCCAGTACTTC. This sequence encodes CPSSLTSPGQTQYF.

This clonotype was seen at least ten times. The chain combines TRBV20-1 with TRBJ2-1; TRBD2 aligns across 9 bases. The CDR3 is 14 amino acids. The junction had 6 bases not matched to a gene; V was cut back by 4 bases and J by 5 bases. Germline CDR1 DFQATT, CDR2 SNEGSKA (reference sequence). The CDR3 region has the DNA TGCAGTGCTAACATAGCGGGAGTACACAATGAGCAGTTCTTC. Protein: CSANIAGVHNEQFF.

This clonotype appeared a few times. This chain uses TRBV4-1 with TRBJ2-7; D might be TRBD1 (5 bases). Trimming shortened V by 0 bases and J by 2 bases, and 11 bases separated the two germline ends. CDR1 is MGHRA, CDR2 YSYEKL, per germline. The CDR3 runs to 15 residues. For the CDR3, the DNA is TGCGCCAGCAGCCAAGATTGGGGCTCAACCTACGAGCAGTACTTC. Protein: CASSQDWGSTYEQYF.

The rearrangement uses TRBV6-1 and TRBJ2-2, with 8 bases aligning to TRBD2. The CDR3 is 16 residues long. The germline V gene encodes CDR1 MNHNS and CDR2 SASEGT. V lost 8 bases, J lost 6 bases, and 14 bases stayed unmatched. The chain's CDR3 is CASGFGTRGFPGELFF. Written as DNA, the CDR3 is TGTGCCAGCGGCTTTGGGACTAGGGGTTTTCCCGGGGAGCTGTTTTTT.

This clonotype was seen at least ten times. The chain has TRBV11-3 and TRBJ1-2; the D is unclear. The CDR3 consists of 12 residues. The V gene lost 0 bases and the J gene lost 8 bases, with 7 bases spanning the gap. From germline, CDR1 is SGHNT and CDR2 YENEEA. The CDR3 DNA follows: TGTGCCAGCAGCTTAGATTGGACGGGCTACACCTTC. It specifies CASSLDWTGYTF.

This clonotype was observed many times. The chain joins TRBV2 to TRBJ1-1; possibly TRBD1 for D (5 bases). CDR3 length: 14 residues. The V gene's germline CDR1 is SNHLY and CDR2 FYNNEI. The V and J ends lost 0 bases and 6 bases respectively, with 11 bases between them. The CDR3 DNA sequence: TGTGCCAGCAGTGAAGCGCTTCGGGGCGCTGAAGCTTTCTTT. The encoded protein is CASSEALRGAEAFF.

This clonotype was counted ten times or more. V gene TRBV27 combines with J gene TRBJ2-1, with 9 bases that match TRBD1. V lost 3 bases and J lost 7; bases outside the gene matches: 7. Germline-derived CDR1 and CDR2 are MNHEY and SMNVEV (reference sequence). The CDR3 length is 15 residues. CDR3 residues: CASSFLGQGRNEQFF. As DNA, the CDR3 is TGTGCCAGCAGTTTTCTGGGACAGGGTCGGAATGAGCAGTTCTTC.

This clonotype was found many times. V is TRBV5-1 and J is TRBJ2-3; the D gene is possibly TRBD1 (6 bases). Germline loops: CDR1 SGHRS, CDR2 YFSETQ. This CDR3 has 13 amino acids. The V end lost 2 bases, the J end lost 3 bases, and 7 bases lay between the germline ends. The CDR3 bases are TGCGCCAGCAGCTTCGGACAGACAGATACGCAGTATTTT. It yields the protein CASSFGQTDTQYF.

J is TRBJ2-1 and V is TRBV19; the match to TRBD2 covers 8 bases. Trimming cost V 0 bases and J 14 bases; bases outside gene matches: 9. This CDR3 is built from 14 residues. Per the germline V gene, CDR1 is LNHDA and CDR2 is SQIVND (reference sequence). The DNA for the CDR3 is TGTGCCAGTAGTATAGATTCCGGGGGGGCCGACAAGTTCTTC. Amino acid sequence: CASSIDSGGADKFF.

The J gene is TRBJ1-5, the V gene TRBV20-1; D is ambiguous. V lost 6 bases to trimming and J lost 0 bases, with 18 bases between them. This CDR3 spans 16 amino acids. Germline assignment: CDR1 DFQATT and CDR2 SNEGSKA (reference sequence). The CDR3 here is CSATGPGGISNQPQHF. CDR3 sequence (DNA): TGCAGTGCCACTGGCCCGGGCGGGATTAGCAATCAGCCCCAGCATTTT.

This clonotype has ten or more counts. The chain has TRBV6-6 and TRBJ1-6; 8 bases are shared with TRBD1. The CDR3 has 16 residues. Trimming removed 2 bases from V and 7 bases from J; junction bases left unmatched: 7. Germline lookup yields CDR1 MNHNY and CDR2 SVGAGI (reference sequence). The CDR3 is CASSYPSRGRNSPLHF. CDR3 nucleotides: TGTGCCAGCAGTTACCCCTCCAGGGGGCGGAATTCACCCCTCCACTTT.

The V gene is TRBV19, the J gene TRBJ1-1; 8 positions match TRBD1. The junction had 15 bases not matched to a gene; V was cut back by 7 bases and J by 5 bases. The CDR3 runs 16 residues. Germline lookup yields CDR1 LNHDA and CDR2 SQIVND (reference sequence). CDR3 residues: CASMGGRDRRKTEAFF. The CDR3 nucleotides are TGTGCCAGTATGGGTGGTCGGGACAGGAGGAAAACTGAAGCTTTCTTT.

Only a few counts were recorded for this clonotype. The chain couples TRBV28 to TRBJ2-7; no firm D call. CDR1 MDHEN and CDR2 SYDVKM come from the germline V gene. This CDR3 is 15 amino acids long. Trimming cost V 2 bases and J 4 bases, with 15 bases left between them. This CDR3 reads CASSLPGRTPYEQYF. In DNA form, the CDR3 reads TGTGCCAGCAGTTTACCGGGCAGGACCCCATACGAGCAGTACTTC. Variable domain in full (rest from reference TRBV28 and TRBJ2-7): DVKVTQSSRYLVKRTGEKVFLECVQDMDHENMFWYRQDPGLGLRLIYFSYDVKMKEKGDIPEGYSVSREKKERFSLILESASTNQTSMYLCASSLPGRTPYEQYFGPGTRLTVT.

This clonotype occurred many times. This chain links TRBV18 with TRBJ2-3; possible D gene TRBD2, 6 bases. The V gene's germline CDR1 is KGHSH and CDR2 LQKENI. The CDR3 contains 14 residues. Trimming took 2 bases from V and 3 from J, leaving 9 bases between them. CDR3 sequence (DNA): TGTGCCAGCTCACCAGACGGGGGAACAGATACGCAGTATTTT. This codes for CASSPDGGTDTQYF.

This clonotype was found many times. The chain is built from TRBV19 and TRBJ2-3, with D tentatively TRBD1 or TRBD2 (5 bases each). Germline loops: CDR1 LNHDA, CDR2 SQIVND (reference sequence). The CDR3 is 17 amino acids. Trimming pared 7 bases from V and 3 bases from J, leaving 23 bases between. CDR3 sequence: CASMGERAEGRTDTQYF. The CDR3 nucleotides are TGTGCCAGTATGGGGGAGAGAGCAGAGGGCCGAACAGATACGCAGTATTTT.

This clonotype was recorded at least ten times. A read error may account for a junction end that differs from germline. The CDR3 nucleotides read TGTGCCAGCAGTTTACGATGGGACAGGGCCTCCAACGAGCAGTACTTC. It translates to CASSLRWDRASNEQYF. J is TRBJ2-7 and V is TRBV28; 9 nucleotides match TRBD1. This CDR3 region has 16 residues. Germline V gene lookup returns CDR1 MDHEN and CDR2 SYDVKM.

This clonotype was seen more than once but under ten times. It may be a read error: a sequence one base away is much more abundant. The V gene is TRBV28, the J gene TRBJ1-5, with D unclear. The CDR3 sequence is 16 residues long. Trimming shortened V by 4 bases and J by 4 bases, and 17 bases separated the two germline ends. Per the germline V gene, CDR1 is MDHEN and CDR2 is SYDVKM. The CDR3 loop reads CASSSFRPADNQPQHF. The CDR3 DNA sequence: TGTGCCAGCAGTTCGTTTCGGCCCGCCGATAATCAGCCCCAGCATTTT.

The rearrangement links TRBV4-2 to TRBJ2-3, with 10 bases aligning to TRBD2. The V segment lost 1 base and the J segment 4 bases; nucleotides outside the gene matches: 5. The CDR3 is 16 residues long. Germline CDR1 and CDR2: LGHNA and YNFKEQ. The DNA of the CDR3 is TGTGCCAGCAGCCAAGGGAGCGGGAGGGGATCAGATACGCAGTATTTT. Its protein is CASSQGSGRGSDTQYF.

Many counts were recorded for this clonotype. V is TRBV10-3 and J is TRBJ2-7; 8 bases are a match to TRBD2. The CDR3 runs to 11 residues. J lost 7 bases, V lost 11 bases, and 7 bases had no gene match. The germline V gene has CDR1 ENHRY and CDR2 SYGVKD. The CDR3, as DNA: TGTGCCGCCGGGGGGGCCAGGGAGCAGTACTTC. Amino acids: CAAGGAREQYF.

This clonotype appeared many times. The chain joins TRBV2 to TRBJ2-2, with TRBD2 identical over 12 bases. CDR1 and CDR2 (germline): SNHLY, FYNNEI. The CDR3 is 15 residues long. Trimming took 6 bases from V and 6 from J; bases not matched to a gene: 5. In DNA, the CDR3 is TGTGCCAGCAGATCGACTAGCGGGAGTCCCGGGGAGCTGTTTTTT. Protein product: CASRSTSGSPGELFF.

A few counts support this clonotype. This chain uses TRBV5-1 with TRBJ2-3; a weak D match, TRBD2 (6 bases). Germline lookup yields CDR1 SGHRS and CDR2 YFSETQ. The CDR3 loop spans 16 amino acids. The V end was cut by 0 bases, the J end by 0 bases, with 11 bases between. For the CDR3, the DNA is TGCGCCAGCAGCTTGGTTTCTAGCGTGAGCACAGATACGCAGTATTTT. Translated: CASSLVSSVSTDTQYF.

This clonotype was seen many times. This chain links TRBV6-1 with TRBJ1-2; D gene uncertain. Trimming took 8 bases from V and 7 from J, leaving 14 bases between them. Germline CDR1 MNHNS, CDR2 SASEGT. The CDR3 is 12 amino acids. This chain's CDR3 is CASSTVRAGYTF. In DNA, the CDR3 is TGTGCCAGCTCGACGGTGAGGGCTGGCTACACCTTC.

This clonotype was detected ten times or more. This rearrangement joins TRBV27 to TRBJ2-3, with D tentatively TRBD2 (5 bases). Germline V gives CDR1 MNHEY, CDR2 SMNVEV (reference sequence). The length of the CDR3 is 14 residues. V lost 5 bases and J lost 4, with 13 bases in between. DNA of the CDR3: TGTGCCAGCAGTCCAACAGCGGCGTCAGATACGCAGTATTTT. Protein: CASSPTAASDTQYF.

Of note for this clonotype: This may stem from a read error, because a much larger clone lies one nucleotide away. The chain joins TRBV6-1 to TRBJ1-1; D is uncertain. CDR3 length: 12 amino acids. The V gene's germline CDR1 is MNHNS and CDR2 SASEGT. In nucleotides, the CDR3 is TGTGCCGGCAGTGATCCAGGCAATGAAGCTTTCTTT. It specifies CAGSDPGNEAFF.